One sample yielded the 26 T cell receptor beta chains listed below, sequenced in a study of T cell responses to AZD1222 COVID-19 vaccine. Clones were sequenced by immunoSEQ multiplex PCR, and TCRdb holds only the in-frame ones, with some missing. The top ten clones hold over 8% of a sample with just under 85,000 clones, approximately 85% of them seen once. Sequencing was performed on peripheral blood, taken on day 0 of AZD1222 vaccination. Source of these receptors: an adult in good health.

This clone was observed once. The chain links TRBV6-1 to TRBJ2-7; 11 nucleotides align to TRBD1. Germline trimming cut 4 bases from V and 5 bases from J; bases unmatched to any gene: 4. CDR1 is MNHNS and CDR2 is SASEGT in the germline V gene. The CDR3 has 14 residues. The DNA of the CDR3 is TGTGCCAGCAGTGCAGGGACAGGGGGACACGAGCAGTACTTC. Protein: CASSAGTGGHEQYF.

In DNA form, the CDR3 reads TGTGCCAGCAGGACTAGCGGGAGGGGCGCAGATACGCAGTATTTT. Translating gives CASRTSGRGADTQYF. The J gene is TRBJ2-3, the V gene TRBV2, with 14 positions matching TRBD2. Germline CDR1 is SNHLY and CDR2 is FYNNEI. V was pared by 6 bases and J by 4 bases, with 3 bases of the junction left unmatched. The CDR3 is 15 residues long.

This clone was seen a handful of times. J is TRBJ2-2 and V is TRBV10-2; D not resolved. CDR3 size: 11 residues. With 5 bases removed from V and 8 bases from J, the gap between germline ends came to 6 bases. Germline V gives CDR1 WSHSY, CDR2 SAAADI. CDR3 sequence (DNA): TGCGCCAGCAGTAGGACGGGGGAGCTGTTTTTT. Its protein product is CASSRTGELFF.

The gene calls are TRBV3-1 (or the pseudogene TRBV3-2) and TRBJ1-1; a possible D gene is TRBD1 (6 bases). The V end was cut by 4 bases, the J end by 4 bases, with 13 bases between. Germline CDR1 is LGHDT and CDR2 is YNNKEL (reference sequence). There are 14 residues in the CDR3. In DNA, the CDR3 is TGTGCCAGCAGCCCGTGGGGGCAGAGCACTGAAGCTTTCTTT. Its protein is CASSPWGQSTEAFF.

This clone was counted a few times. V and J are TRBV15 and TRBJ1-4; D unresolved. The V end was cut by 0 bases, the J end by 11 bases, with 4 bases between. The CDR3 spans 11 residues. The germline V gene encodes CDR1 LNHNV and CDR2 YYDKDF (reference sequence). CDR3 DNA sequence: TGTGCCACCAGCAGAGATATGAAACTGTTTTTT. It yields the protein CATSRDMKLFF. Full variable domain (missing parts from reference TRBV15 and TRBJ1-4): DAMVIQNPRYQVTQFGKPVTLSCSQTLNHNVMYWYQQKSSQAPKLLFHYYDKDFNNEADTPDNFQSRRPNTSFCFLDIRSPGLGDTAMYLCATSRDMKLFFGSGTQLSVL.

The chain carries TRBV11-2 and TRBJ1-6; possible D gene TRBD1, 6 bases. The CDR3 runs 16 residues. Looked up from germline, CDR1 is SGHAT and CDR2 is FQNNGV. V was shortened by 4 bases and J by 6 bases, with 16 bases between the two germline ends. The CDR3 loop is CASSSRGPGSNSPLHF. The CDR3 DNA is TGTGCCAGCAGCTCCAGGGGACCGGGCTCTAATTCACCCCTCCACTTT.

This clone was observed a single time. J is TRBJ2-5 and V is TRBV28; D may be TRBD1 (6 bases). This CDR3 contains 14 residues. V lost 3 bases, J lost 5 bases, and 13 bases lay in between. The V gene's germline CDR1 is MDHEN and CDR2 SYDVKM. The CDR3: CASSFWAGVETQYF. The DNA for the CDR3 is TGTGCCAGCAGTTTTTGGGCAGGGGTGGAGACCCAGTACTTC.

The CDR3 DNA follows: TGTGCCACCAGAGAAGGGAGCGGCCAAGCTTTCTTT. Amino acids: CATREGSGQAFF. The chain links TRBV24-1 to TRBJ1-1; D remains ambiguous. The CDR3 sequence is 12 residues long. The V end lost 7 bases, the J end lost 9 bases, and 14 bases lay between the germline ends. Germline V gives CDR1 KGHDR, CDR2 SFDVKD.

This rearrangement joins TRBV28 to TRBJ1-2; D not resolved. This CDR3 is 13 amino acids long. In germline, CDR1 is MDHEN, CDR2 SYDVKM. Trimming took 4 bases from V and 2 from J, leaving 8 bases between them. CDR3: CASSSPGNYGYTF. CDR3 sequence (DNA): TGTGCCAGCAGTTCCCCCGGAAACTATGGCTACACCTTC.

In its sample, this clone was seen a few times. CDR3 in amino acids: CAIRDPSGPYEQYF. Here the CDR3 DNA reads TGTGCCATCAGAGACCCCTCGGGGCCCTACGAGCAGTACTTC. The V and J genes are TRBV10-3 and TRBJ2-7; possibly TRBD1 or TRBD2 for D (5 bases each). Between the trimmed V and J ends, which lost 6 bases and 2 bases, there was a span of 14 bases. CDR1 ENHRY and CDR2 SYGVKD come from the germline V gene. The CDR3 sequence is 14 residues long.

The chain links TRBV6-1 to TRBJ2-5, with 10 positions matching TRBD2. The CDR3 contains 15 residues. The V and J ends lost 2 bases and 2 bases, in that order; junction bases with no gene match: 2. CDR1 is MNHNS, CDR2 SASEGT, per germline. This chain's CDR3 is CASSEFSGGQETQYF. The DNA of the CDR3 is TGTGCCAGCAGTGAATTTAGCGGGGGGCAAGAGACCCAGTACTTC.

CDR3 sequence reads: CASSFYRSGGAETQYF. The DNA of the CDR3 is TGTGCCAGCAGTTTTTACCGGTCGGGTGGCGCAGAGACCCAGTACTTC. The chain is built from TRBV28 and TRBJ2-5, with unresolved D. Germline V CDR1 and CDR2: MDHEN, SYDVKM. The CDR3 consists of 16 residues. Trimming took off 3 bases at V and 4 bases at J, with 18 bases between the two ends.

This chain links TRBV7-9 with TRBJ1-4; TRBD1 agrees at 7 bases. This CDR3 is built from 14 residues. V was pared by 7 bases and J by 2 bases, with 4 bases of the junction left unmatched. Germline values: CDR1 SEHNR, CDR2 FQNEAQ (reference sequence). CDR3 DNA sequence: TGTGCCAGCAACCGGGACAGCACTAATGAAAAACTGTTTTTT. Its protein is CASNRDSTNEKLFF.

CDR3 region: CASLGPGNSPLHF. CDR3 bases: TGTGCCAGCCTAGGTCCGGGTAATTCACCCCTCCACTTT. The rearrangement links TRBV28 to TRBJ1-6; D unresolved. The CDR3 has 13 amino acids. V gave up 8 bases and J gave up 6 bases, with 11 bases separating them. Per the germline V gene, CDR1 is MDHEN and CDR2 is SYDVKM.

V gene TRBV28 combines with J gene TRBJ2-7; D uncertain. V was clipped by 7 bases and J by 2 bases, with 9 bases between them. The CDR3 totals 12 residues. Germline loops: CDR1 MDHEN, CDR2 SYDVKM. CDR3 residues: CASTSRAYEQYF. CDR3 in DNA: TGTGCCAGCACTTCCCGCGCCTACGAGCAGTACTTC.

The DNA for the CDR3 is TGCAGTGCGGGGGGAGTGGGCCAGCATTTT. It yields the protein CSAGGVGQHF. The V and J genes are TRBV20-1 and TRBJ1-5; tentatively, D is TRBD1 (5 bases). The germline V gene has CDR1 DFQATT and CDR2 SNEGSKA (reference sequence). The germline V and J ends were trimmed by 6 bases and 12 bases, with 12 bases remaining between them. The CDR3 has 10 residues.

V usage is TRBV19 and J usage is TRBJ1-1, with D unresolved. This CDR3 contains 15 residues. V was trimmed by 7 bases and J by 3 bases, leaving 18 bases between them. Germline CDR1 is LNHDA and CDR2 is SQIVND (reference sequence). CDR3 DNA sequence: TGTGCCAGTATCAACTCAGCATGGAGGGACACTGAAGCTTTCTTT. Its translation is CASINSAWRDTEAFF. The whole variable domain, filled in from reference TRBV19 and TRBJ1-1, reads DGGITQSPKYLFRKEGQNVTLSCEQNLNHDAMYWYRQDPGQGLRLIYYSQIVNDFQKGDIAEGYSVSREKKESFPLTVTSAQKNPTAFYLCASINSAWRDTEAFFGQGTRLTVV.

This clone has ten or more counts. The chain recombines TRBV3-1 (or the pseudogene TRBV3-2) with TRBJ1-5, with 9 bases lining up with TRBD1. With V trimmed by 3 bases and J by 3 bases, 3 bases remained unmatched. The CDR3 length is 15 residues. The germline V gene encodes CDR1 LGHDT and CDR2 YNNKEL (reference sequence). CDR3 nucleotide sequence: TGTGCCAGCAGCCAGCGGACAGGGGCCAATCAGCCCCAGCATTTT. The encoded protein is CASSQRTGANQPQHF.

This clone has ten or more counts. The chain has TRBV19 and TRBJ2-3; possibly TRBD1 for D (6 bases). CDR3 length equals 14 residues. Trimming left V 9 bases short and J 5 bases short, with 18 bases between. Germline values: CDR1 LNHDA, CDR2 SQIVND (reference sequence). CDR3 nucleotide sequence: TGTGCCAGCTGCCAGGGGAACGGGGAAGATACGCAGTATTTT. Residues: CASCQGNGEDTQYF. Together with reference TRBV19 and TRBJ2-3, the CDR3 gives the full variable domain: DGGITQSPKYLFRKEGQNVTLSCEQNLNHDAMYWYRQDPGQGLRLIYYSQIVNDFQKGDIAEGYSVSREKKESFPLTVTSAQKNPTAFYLCASCQGNGEDTQYFGPGTRLTVL.

V is TRBV30 and J is TRBJ1-5; D unresolved. V was clipped by 2 bases and J by 4 bases, with 6 bases between them. From germline, CDR1 is GTSNPN and CDR2 SVGIG (reference sequence). The CDR3 totals 12 residues. CDR3 residues: CAWSSQNQPQHF. The CDR3 DNA reads TGTGCCTGGAGTTCGCAGAATCAGCCCCAGCATTTT.

The chain recombines TRBV4-3 with TRBJ2-3; no clear D gene. With 0 bases removed from V and 5 bases from J, the gap between germline ends came to 12 bases. The CDR3 runs to 15 residues. Germline CDR1 LGHNA, CDR2 YSLEER. CDR3 nucleotide sequence: TGCGCCAGCAGCCAAGATTTTGCCCAGGTAGATACGCAGTATTTT. The encoded protein is CASSQDFAQVDTQYF.

CDR3 sequence reads: CASSQGVQAREQYF. CDR3 bases: TGTGCCAGCAGCCAAGGGGTGCAGGCTAGGGAGCAGTACTTC. J is TRBJ2-7 and V is TRBV14; no reliable D call. V was shortened by 1 base and J by 7 bases, with 14 bases between the two germline ends. CDR3 length: 14 residues. CDR1 and CDR2 (germline): SGHDN, FVKESK.

V usage is TRBV28 and J usage is TRBJ2-7; perhaps TRBD2 as D (6 bases). From germline, CDR1 is MDHEN and CDR2 SYDVKM. The CDR3 sequence is 16 residues long. V was pared by 5 bases and J by 0 bases, with 17 bases between. The CDR3 here is CASSPSYSGSSYEQYF. The CDR3, as DNA: TGTGCCAGCAGTCCCTCTTATAGCGGTAGCTCCTACGAGCAGTACTTC.

This clone was seen just once. This sequence joins TRBV7-2 and TRBJ2-3; no firm D call. Germline CDR1 and CDR2: SGHTA and FQGNSA. The CDR3 is made up of 13 amino acids. V lost 3 bases and J lost 4, with 8 bases in between. Here the CDR3 reads CASSFARADTQYF. In DNA form, the CDR3 reads TGTGCCAGCAGCTTTGCCCGGGCAGATACGCAGTATTTT.

This chain connects TRBV18 to TRBJ2-1; the D call may be TRBD1 or TRBD2 (5 bases each). V gave up 1 base and J gave up 9 bases, with 7 bases separating them. The germline V gene has CDR1 KGHSH and CDR2 LQKENI. This CDR3 region has 12 residues. The CDR3 reads CASSPRDGEQFF. Written as DNA, the CDR3 is TGTGCCAGCTCACCACGGGACGGTGAGCAGTTCTTC.

J is TRBJ1-4 and V is TRBV6-1, with D possibly being TRBD1 (6 bases). Trimming took off 3 bases at V and 4 bases at J, with 12 bases between the two ends. CDR3 length: 15 residues. Germline assignment: CDR1 MNHNS and CDR2 SASEGT. For the CDR3, the DNA is TGTGCCAGCAGTGAGGGACGGGACAATAATGAAAAACTGTTTTTT. Translated, it gives CASSEGRDNNEKLFF.